The present entry profiles one TCR beta chain with its context. These data belong to a study of shared clonotypes between healthy human individuals. Generated by immunoSEQ multiplex PCR, the TCRdb table keeps only in-frame clones and is missing some. The sample holds about 1.5 million clones, 96% seen once. Investigators divided CD4+ cells into CD45RA+ naive and CD45RA-negative memory subsets. The length of the CDR3 is 15 residues. Germline CDR1 is SGDLS and CDR2 is YYNGEE. Trimming removed 4 bases from V and 4 bases from J; junction bases left unmatched: 8. The sequenced sample was naive CD4+ T cells sorted from blood. Described subset: CD45RA+ positively selected. The chain uses TRBV9 and TRBJ2-1; 7 bases fit TRBD1. This receptor was identified in a man aged 30 to 39 in good health. Written as DNA, the CDR3 is TGTGCCAGCAGCTTGACAGGGAATAGTTACAATGAGCAGTTCTTC. Protein product: CASSLTGNSYNEQFF.